The T cell receptor beta chain under discussion was sequenced for a study of T-cell memory formation after mild COVID-19. TCRdb fed the 5' RACE reads into MiXCR, producing one record per CDR3 protein. The table records hundreds of thousands of distinct CDR3 sequences, under 20% of them present only once. This clonotype turned up a few times. This TCR came from a man between 18 and 35 years old who had mild COVID-19 (a few samples of this study predate the infection). Cell type and time point are not known. Sequencing was performed on PBMCs or a T cell subset sorted from them (not recorded which).

Written as DNA, the CDR3 is TGTGCCACCAGCCCTTCCGGGACAGGGACTTCCACAGATACGCAGTATTTT. This encodes CATSPSGTGTSTDTQYF. The gene calls are TRBV24-1 and TRBJ2-3; 9 bases align to TRBD1. The CDR3 sequence is 17 residues long. J was trimmed by 2 bases and V by 7 bases; bases with no gene match: 12. Germline V lookup: CDR1 KGHDR, CDR2 SFDVKD.